The rows below give T cell receptor beta chains drawn from one sample of a study of neurological immune-mediated disorders. Each CDR3 protein is one row after TCRdb ran MiXCR on the 5' RACE reads. The sample includes some 100,000 distinct CDR3 sequences, approximately 13% of them seen just once. Sequenced sample: PBMCs. Receptors were obtained from a female donor with HTLV-1-associated myelopathy (HAM/TSP). Both conserved end residues are part of each CDR3. The order of the fields is D gene, V gene, clone size, J gene, CDR3 DNA, CDR3 protein. A D gene is named only where the DNA matches it firmly. The size entry is marked missing in some rows and otherwise reads once, few, many or a size class.

d_call: .
v_call: TRBV20-1
clone_size: medium-sized
j_call: TRBJ2-7
cdr3_nt: TGCAGTGCTAGAGAGGGCAGTCCCGGCAACGAGCAGTACTTC
cdr3_aa: CSAREGSPGNEQYF

d_call: .
v_call: TRBV9
clone_size: many
j_call: TRBJ2-1
cdr3_nt: TGTGCCAGCAGCGATAGGAGGGGGGGCAGCTACAATGAGCAGTTCTTC
cdr3_aa: CASSDRRGGSYNEQFF

d_call: TRBD1
v_call: TRBV5-1
clone_size: few
j_call: TRBJ1-2
cdr3_nt: TGCGCCAGCAGCTTCGACAGGGACGGCTACACCTTC
cdr3_aa: CASSFDRDGYTF

d_call: TRBD1
v_call: TRBV5-1
clone_size: many
j_call: TRBJ2-1
cdr3_nt: TGCGCCAGCAGCTGGGGACAGGCCTACAATGAGCAGTTCTTC
cdr3_aa: CASSWGQAYNEQFF

d_call: TRBD2
v_call: TRBV12-3/TRBV12-4
clone_size: many
j_call: TRBJ2-4
cdr3_nt: TGTGCCAGCTCTGTATCGAGCGGGGGGGTAGCCAAAAACATTCAGTACTTC
cdr3_aa: CASSVSSGGVAKNIQYF

d_call: TRBD2
v_call: TRBV3-1
clone_size: many
j_call: TRBJ2-3
cdr3_nt: TGTGCCAGCAGCAATGGACTAGCGGTGCGAGATACGCAGTATTTT
cdr3_aa: CASSNGLAVRDTQYF

d_call: .
v_call: TRBV20-1
clone_size: .
j_call: TRBJ2-1
cdr3_nt: TGCAGTGCTAGATATGGGACAAGCTGCGCCCGGGGAAATGAGCAGTTCTTC
cdr3_aa: CSARYGTSCARGNEQFF

d_call: TRBD1
v_call: TRBV5-6
clone_size: many
j_call: TRBJ1-2
cdr3_nt: TGTGCCAGCAGCTTGGAGGGGACAGGGGGTCATGGCTACACCTTC
cdr3_aa: CASSLEGTGGHGYTF

d_call: TRBD1
v_call: TRBV9
clone_size: many
j_call: TRBJ2-1
cdr3_nt: TGTGCCAGCAGCGTAGGGCTGGGACAGGGGTACAATGAGCAGTTCTTC
cdr3_aa: CASSVGLGQGYNEQFF

d_call: .
v_call: TRBV9
clone_size: many
j_call: TRBJ2-3
cdr3_nt: TGTGCCAGCAGCGTAGCTAGTGGAGTAGATACGCAGTATTTT
cdr3_aa: CASSVASGVDTQYF

d_call: .
v_call: TRBV2
clone_size: many
j_call: TRBJ1-1
cdr3_nt: TGTGCCAGCAGTGAAATAGGGCTCCTCTCTGAAGCTTTCTTT
cdr3_aa: CASSEIGLLSEAFF

d_call: .
v_call: TRBV27
clone_size: many
j_call: TRBJ1-1
cdr3_nt: TGTGCCAGCAGTTTATCGAAGGGGGGGGCGACTGAAGCTTTCTTT
cdr3_aa: CASSLSKGGATEAFF

d_call: TRBD2
v_call: TRBV3-1
clone_size: .
j_call: TRBJ2-3
cdr3_nt: TGTGCCAGCAGCCCCCTTAGCGGGGAGATCACAGATACGCAGTATTTT
cdr3_aa: CASSPLSGEITDTQYF

d_call: .
v_call: TRBV7-2
clone_size: many
j_call: TRBJ2-2
cdr3_nt: TGTGCCAGCAGCTTAACGGGGGGCATGCCCCCCGGGGAGCTGTTTTTT
cdr3_aa: CASSLTGGMPPGELFF

d_call: .
v_call: TRBV4-2
clone_size: many
j_call: TRBJ2-2
cdr3_nt: TGTGCCAGCAGCCAAGACCCGGGTACCCCCGGGGAGCTGTTTTTT
cdr3_aa: CASSQDPGTPGELFF

d_call: TRBD2
v_call: TRBV5-1
clone_size: many
j_call: TRBJ2-2
cdr3_nt: TGCGCCAGCAGCCTAGCGGGGGGAGACACCGGGGAGCTGTTTTTT
cdr3_aa: CASSLAGGDTGELFF

d_call: .
v_call: TRBV5-1
clone_size: many
j_call: TRBJ2-3
cdr3_nt: TGCGCCAGCAGCTTGGAATTCGGGCTATCAGATACGCAGTATTTT
cdr3_aa: CASSLEFGLSDTQYF

d_call: TRBD2
v_call: TRBV5-1
clone_size: many
j_call: TRBJ2-3
cdr3_nt: TGCGCCAGCAGCTTCCCCCCCCTCTTAAGCGGGGGAACTTTCTTTTGGACAGATACGCAGTATTTT
cdr3_aa: CASSFPPLLSGGTFFWTDTQYF

d_call: .
v_call: TRBV4-1
clone_size: many
j_call: TRBJ2-1
cdr3_nt: TGCGCCAGCACCACAGGAGGGGACAGCAGATACAATGAGCAGTTCTTC
cdr3_aa: CASTTGGDSRYNEQFF

d_call: .
v_call: TRBV20-1
clone_size: many
j_call: TRBJ2-7
cdr3_nt: TGCAGTGCTGGAAAAATAGCGGTTGGCTACGAGCAGTACTTC
cdr3_aa: CSAGKIAVGYEQYF

d_call: .
v_call: TRBV20-1
clone_size: many
j_call: TRBJ1-2
cdr3_nt: TGCAGTGCTAGAGGCCGGGTGGGGCTCGGCTACACCTTC
cdr3_aa: CSARGRVGLGYTF

d_call: .
v_call: TRBV5-1
clone_size: many
j_call: TRBJ2-7
cdr3_nt: TGCGCCAGCAGCTTGGGGGAATACGAGCAGTACTTC
cdr3_aa: CASSLGEYEQYF

d_call: .
v_call: TRBV7-9
clone_size: many
j_call: TRBJ1-2
cdr3_nt: TGTGCCAGCAGCTTAGTGTTCCCAGGGGCAGCCACCAAATTCTTC
cdr3_aa: CASSLVFPGAATKFF

d_call: .
v_call: TRBV29-1
clone_size: many
j_call: TRBJ2-7
cdr3_nt: TGCAGCGTTGAAACAGCCTACGAGCAGTACTTC
cdr3_aa: CSVETAYEQYF

d_call: TRBD2
v_call: TRBV7-8
clone_size: .
j_call: TRBJ2-7
cdr3_nt: TGTGCCAGCAGCCCGCGGACTAGCGGGGGGGCCTACGAGCAGTACTTC
cdr3_aa: CASSPRTSGGAYEQYF

d_call: .
v_call: TRBV4-1
clone_size: many
j_call: TRBJ2-3
cdr3_nt: TGCGCCAGCAGCCGACAGGAGAGCACAGATACGCAGTATTTT
cdr3_aa: CASSRQESTDTQYF

d_call: TRBD2
v_call: TRBV20-1
clone_size: .
j_call: TRBJ2-7
cdr3_nt: TGCAGTGCCCAGCGGGGGGCCTACGAGCAGTACTTC
cdr3_aa: CSAQRGAYEQYF

d_call: .
v_call: TRBV5-1
clone_size: many
j_call: TRBJ2-5
cdr3_nt: TGCGCCAGTAGGGTAAACTTACAAGAGACCCAGTACTTC
cdr3_aa: CASRVNLQETQYF

d_call: .
v_call: TRBV5-1
clone_size: many
j_call: TRBJ1-2
cdr3_nt: TGCGCCAGCAGCTTCGGGAGTACATACACCTTC
cdr3_aa: CASSFGSTYTF

d_call: .
v_call: TRBV25-1
clone_size: few
j_call: TRBJ2-3
cdr3_nt: TGTGCCAGCAGTGAATATGTGAAGGGTCGCACAGATACGCAGTATTTT
cdr3_aa: CASSEYVKGRTDTQYF

d_call: .
v_call: TRBV20-1
clone_size: many
j_call: TRBJ2-3
cdr3_nt: TGCAGTGCTAGCCGGTCAGGGGCAATCACAGATACGCAGTATTTT
cdr3_aa: CSASRSGAITDTQYF

d_call: .
v_call: TRBV3-1
clone_size: .
j_call: TRBJ2-1
cdr3_nt: TGTGCCAGCAGCCAAGTGGGTTATCACCCCCTCTTC
cdr3_aa: CASSQVGYHPLF

d_call: .
v_call: TRBV29-1
clone_size: many
j_call: TRBJ2-3
cdr3_nt: TGCAGCGTGCCTTCTAGCACAGATACGCAGTATTTT
cdr3_aa: CSVPSSTDTQYF

d_call: .
v_call: TRBV9
clone_size: many
j_call: TRBJ2-2
cdr3_nt: TGTGCCAGCACCCTGAACACCGGGGAGCTGTTTTTT
cdr3_aa: CASTLNTGELFF

d_call: .
v_call: TRBV29-1
clone_size: .
j_call: TRBJ1-2
cdr3_nt: TGCAGCGTTGAAAGGGATGGCTACACCTTC
cdr3_aa: CSVERDGYTF

d_call: .
v_call: TRBV29-1
clone_size: many
j_call: TRBJ1-2
cdr3_nt: TGCAGCGTTGAAGTACAGGTGGCCGGCTACACCTTC
cdr3_aa: CSVEVQVAGYTF

d_call: .
v_call: TRBV5-4
clone_size: .
j_call: TRBJ2-2
cdr3_nt: TGTGCCAGCAGTTGGTCTACAGGGACCACCGGGGAGCTGTTTTTT
cdr3_aa: CASSWSTGTTGELFF

d_call: TRBD1
v_call: TRBV20-1
clone_size: many
j_call: TRBJ2-7
cdr3_nt: TGCAGTGCTAGGGGGGACAGGGGCTACGAGCAGTACTTC
cdr3_aa: CSARGDRGYEQYF

d_call: TRBD1
v_call: TRBV12-3/TRBV12-4
clone_size: many
j_call: TRBJ1-1
cdr3_nt: TGTGCCAGCAGTTTACAGGGGGCTTATGATGAAGCTTTCTTT
cdr3_aa: CASSLQGAYDEAFF

d_call: .
v_call: TRBV2
clone_size: few
j_call: TRBJ2-7
cdr3_nt: TGTGCCAGCACTTATAGCTCCTACGAGCAGTACTTC
cdr3_aa: CASTYSSYEQYF

d_call: .
v_call: TRBV15
clone_size: .
j_call: TRBJ1-3
cdr3_nt: TGTGCCACCAGCAGAGATCGGGGGGGTGGAAACACCATATATTTT
cdr3_aa: CATSRDRGGGNTIYF

d_call: .
v_call: TRBV5-1
clone_size: .
j_call: TRBJ2-2
cdr3_nt: TGCGCCAGCAGCTTGGCTATGTCGGACACCGGGGAGCTGTTTTTT
cdr3_aa: CASSLAMSDTGELFF

d_call: TRBD1
v_call: TRBV7-9
clone_size: .
j_call: TRBJ2-7
cdr3_nt: TGTGCAAGCAACTCCCCGGGGACAGGGAAGTCCTACGAGCAGTACTTC
cdr3_aa: CASNSPGTGKSYEQYF

d_call: .
v_call: TRBV6-5
clone_size: .
j_call: TRBJ2-5
cdr3_nt: TGTGCCAGCAGTTCCCCCAGGGGTTTGGAGACCCAGTACTTC
cdr3_aa: CASSSPRGLETQYF

d_call: .
v_call: TRBV5-1
clone_size: many
j_call: TRBJ2-7
cdr3_nt: TGCGCCAGCAGCATCGAGGGGGAGCAGTACTTC
cdr3_aa: CASSIEGEQYF

d_call: TRBD1
v_call: TRBV5-1
clone_size: many
j_call: TRBJ2-7
cdr3_nt: TGCGCCAGCAGCTTGGAGATCGGAGGGACAGGGACCGAGCAGTACTTC
cdr3_aa: CASSLEIGGTGTEQYF

d_call: .
v_call: TRBV12-3/TRBV12-4
clone_size: many
j_call: TRBJ2-7
cdr3_nt: TGTGCCAGCAGTCCGGGACTCGGGGTCGGGGTCCACGAGCAGTACTTC
cdr3_aa: CASSPGLGVGVHEQYF

d_call: TRBD2
v_call: TRBV6-5
clone_size: many
j_call: TRBJ2-1
cdr3_nt: TGTGCCAGCCGGGAAGGGGCTAGCGGCCTTGGGGATGAGCAGTTCTTC
cdr3_aa: CASREGASGLGDEQFF

d_call: TRBD1
v_call: TRBV7-9
clone_size: many
j_call: TRBJ2-1
cdr3_nt: TGTGCCAGCGGACCACAGGGGGGTTACAATGAGCAGTTCTTC
cdr3_aa: CASGPQGGYNEQFF

d_call: TRBD1
v_call: TRBV10-3
clone_size: .
j_call: TRBJ2-1
cdr3_nt: TGTGCCATCAGACCGGGACAGTCGTCCAATGAGCAGTTCTTC
cdr3_aa: CAIRPGQSSNEQFF

d_call: .
v_call: TRBV11-2
clone_size: many
j_call: TRBJ2-1
cdr3_nt: TGTGCCAGCAGCCTGGACTACAGGGGAGGGTTAGGCAATGAGCAGTTCTTC
cdr3_aa: CASSLDYRGGLGNEQFF

d_call: .
v_call: TRBV21-1
clone_size: many
j_call: TRBJ2-1
cdr3_nt: TGTGCCAGGATGGATGCCAGTTCCTACAATGAGCAGTTCTTC
cdr3_aa: CARMDASSYNEQFF

d_call: TRBD1
v_call: TRBV11-2
clone_size: .
j_call: TRBJ2-7
cdr3_nt: TGTGCCAGCAGCCCAGGACAGGGGGCGATCGCCTTAGAGCAGTACTTC
cdr3_aa: CASSPGQGAIALEQYF

d_call: TRBD2
v_call: TRBV6-2/TRBV6-3
clone_size: many
j_call: TRBJ2-5
cdr3_nt: TGTGCCAGCAGTAAGGTAGCGGGGGGTCAAGAGACCCAGTACTTC
cdr3_aa: CASSKVAGGQETQYF

d_call: TRBD2
v_call: TRBV5-1
clone_size: many
j_call: TRBJ2-1
cdr3_nt: TGCGCCAGCAGCGTGGCTAGCGGGGGGCGCCTCTCGGGAAATGAGCAGTTCTTC
cdr3_aa: CASSVASGGRLSGNEQFF